Below are 14 T cell receptor beta chains sequenced from a single sample in a study of CD8+CD57+ T cells in acquired aplastic anemia. TCR beta VDJ combinations and CDR3 sequences were profiled from genomic DNA. TCRdb reanalysed the reads using MiXCR and keeps one entry per CDR3 protein. This sample has around 400,000 distinct CDR3 sequences, with approximately 70% found just once. Sequenced sample: sorted CD4+, CD8+, or CD8+CD57+ T cells (not recorded which) from PBMCs. The receptors stem from a human donor in good health, serving as a control.

CDR3 sequence reads: CASSSQGGPGELFF. The CDR3 DNA follows: TGTGCCAGCAGCAGTCAAGGGGGTCCCGGGGAGCTGTTTTTT. This rearrangement joins TRBV2 to TRBJ2-2; D possibly corresponds to TRBD1 (6 bases). V was clipped by 6 bases and J by 6 bases, with 14 bases between them. Germline V gene lookup returns CDR1 SNHLY and CDR2 FYNNEI. The CDR3 covers 14 residues. The variable domain in full, completed from reference TRBV2 and TRBJ2-2, reads EPEVTQTPSHQVTQMGQEVILRCVPISNHLYFYWYRQILGQKVEFLVSFYNNEISEKSEIFDDQFSVERPDGSNFTLKIRSTKLEDSAMYFCASSSQGGPGELFFGEGSRLTVL.

Note on this clonotype: A much more abundant neighbour one base away suggests this may be a read error. Given the absence of the conserved phenylalanine or tryptophan at the CDR3 end, a read error is likely. The chain has TRBV19 and TRBJ2-3, with 7 bases identical to TRBD1. Germline lookup yields CDR1 LNHDA and CDR2 SQIVND (reference sequence). With 1 base clipped from V and 0 bases from J, the junction kept 4 bases outside the gene matches. The CDR3 has 16 amino acids. Here the CDR3 reads CASSIATGYSTDTQYS. The CDR3 DNA sequence: TGTGCCAGTAGTATAGCGACAGGGTATAGCACAGATACGCAGTATTCT.

This chain links TRBV20-1 with TRBJ1-6; TRBD1 might be the D (5 bases). CDR1 is DFQATT and CDR2 is SNEGSKA in the germline V gene (reference sequence). V was shortened by 8 bases and J by 7 bases, with 12 bases between the two germline ends. The CDR3 totals 12 residues. In DNA form, the CDR3 reads TGCAGTACCGGGACCGCGAATTCACCCCTCCACTTT. Protein product: CSTGTANSPLHF.

V usage is TRBV4-2 and J usage is TRBJ2-7, with D possibly TRBD2 on 6 matching bases. This CDR3 comprises 14 residues. The V end lost 0 bases, the J end lost 5 bases, and 11 bases lay between the germline ends. Looked up from germline, CDR1 is LGHNA and CDR2 is YNFKEQ. The CDR3 coding sequence is TGTGCCAGCAGCCAAGATGGGGGGAGCGACGAGCAGTACTTC. Its protein product is CASSQDGGSDEQYF.

This chain uses TRBV11-2 with TRBJ2-7; 12 bases are a match to TRBD1. CDR1 SGHAT and CDR2 FQNNGV come from the germline V gene. Trimming cost V 5 bases and J 4 bases; bases outside gene matches: 12. The CDR3 spans 17 residues. The CDR3 reads CASSLRAPGQGAYEQYF. The DNA for the CDR3 is TGTGCCAGCAGCCTCCGTGCCCCGGGACAGGGGGCATACGAGCAGTACTTC.

This clonotype was seen many times. The rearrangement joins TRBV25-1 to TRBJ1-4; D is possibly TRBD1 (5 bases). The V and J ends lost 3 bases and 7 bases respectively, with 12 bases between them. This CDR3 is 14 amino acids long. Germline lookup yields CDR1 MGHDK and CDR2 SYGVNS. The CDR3 DNA reads TGTGCCAGCAGTGAGCCGGGACTGTTTGAAAAACTGTTTTTT. It translates to CASSEPGLFEKLFF.

Concerning this clonotype: Possible read error: a much larger clone is one base away. V gene TRBV5-8 combines with J gene TRBJ2-5; maybe TRBD1 (5 bases). The V gene's germline CDR1 is SGHTS and CDR2 YDEGEE. Trimming left V 4 bases short and J 5 bases short, with 18 bases between. There are 15 residues in the CDR3. DNA of the CDR3: TGTGCCAGCAGCCCCAGCAGGGCCCCCCCCGAGACCCAGTACTTC. It codes for CASSPSRAPPETQYF. The variable domain in full, with the rest retrieved from reference TRBV5-8 and TRBJ2-5, is EAGVTQSPTHLIKTRGQQATLRCSPISGHTSVYWYQQALGLGLQFLLWYDEGEERNRGNFPPRFSGRQFPNYSSELNVNALELEDSALYLCASSPSRAPPETQYFGPGTRLLVL.

This chain connects TRBV20-1 to TRBJ2-5; 8 nucleotides line up with TRBD2. J lost 2 bases, V lost 3 bases, and 11 bases had no gene match. The CDR3 consists of 16 residues. Germline CDR1 reads DFQATT; CDR2 reads SNEGSKA (reference sequence). The CDR3 here is CSASPRAGAVQETQYF. The CDR3 region has the DNA TGCAGTGCTAGTCCGCGAGCGGGAGCAGTACAAGAGACCCAGTACTTC.

This chain uses TRBV19 with TRBJ1-5; possible D gene TRBD1, 6 bases. Per the germline V gene, CDR1 is LNHDA and CDR2 is SQIVND (reference sequence). This CDR3 contains 15 residues. V lost 6 bases and J 7 bases, leaving 19 bases between the germline ends. The CDR3, as DNA: TGTGCCAGTAGGGCGGAATCGACAGGAACCCAGCCCCAGCATTTT. As protein: CASRAESTGTQPQHF.

A word on this clonotype: One end of the junction varies from germline; a read error may be responsible. V and J are TRBV7-3 and TRBJ1-2; 9 nucleotides match TRBD1. CDR1 is SGHTA and CDR2 is FQGTGA in the germline V gene. The CDR3 covers 12 residues. The CDR3 loop reads CASTGTGGGYTF. In DNA, the CDR3 is TGTGCCAGCACCGGAACAGGGGGCGGCTACACCTTT.

On this clonotype: This could be a read error, since a much larger clone is one nucleotide away. This sequence joins TRBV30 and TRBJ1-4, with TRBD1 identical over 8 bases. Looked up from germline, CDR1 is GTSNPN and CDR2 is SVGIG (reference sequence). The CDR3 runs 15 residues. The ends lost 5 bases at V and 5 bases at J; junction bases unmatched: 10. CDR3 amino acids: CAWGTPTGVNEKLFF. CDR3 nucleotides: TGTGCCTGGGGTACACCGACAGGGGTAAATGAAAAACTGTTTTTT.

This clonotype has at least ten counts. The chain carries TRBV20-1 and TRBJ2-5, with D possibly called TRBD1 or TRBD2 (5 bases each). Germline V gives CDR1 DFQATT, CDR2 SNEGSKA (reference sequence). The CDR3 runs to 17 residues. Deletions cut 2 bases from V and 1 base from J, with 20 bases between. The CDR3 sequence: CSARPPNFGGSQETQYF. The CDR3 bases are TGCAGTGCTAGACCCCCCAATTTTGGGGGTAGCCAAGAGACCCAGTACTTC.

The chain has TRBV5-1 and TRBJ2-5; D possibly corresponds to TRBD1 (6 bases). Trimming took 3 bases from V and 3 from J, leaving 12 bases between them. The CDR3 covers 14 residues. CDR1 is SGHRS and CDR2 is YFSETQ in the germline V gene. CDR3: CASSSDSSEETQYF. The DNA for the CDR3 is TGCGCCAGCAGCTCGGACAGCTCCGAAGAGACCCAGTACTTC.

The chain recombines TRBV7-2 with TRBJ1-2, with 9 bases aligning to TRBD1. The CDR3 is 15 amino acids. After removal of 6 bases from V and 13 bases from J, the junction contained 18 bases not matched to a gene. The germline gives CDR1 SGHTA, CDR2 FQGNSA. The CDR3 is CASSEGTGRGYDSTF. The CDR3 bases are TGTGCCAGCAGTGAGGGGACAGGGAGAGGCTACGACTCCACCTTC.